This T cell receptor (beta chain) emerged from a study of T cell changes during pregnancy in multiple sclerosis. Sequenced by immunoSEQ multiplex PCR; TCRdb stores in-frame clones only, minus some. The table has about 83,000 clones, approximately 90% seen once. This clone appeared once. This CDR3 contains 13 residues. Germline V gene sequence: CDR1 MNHNS, CDR2 SASEGT. Trimming took 7 bases from V and 4 from J, leaving 14 bases between them. The sample in question was PBMCs, obtained in the first trimester of pregnancy. The chain carries TRBV6-1 and TRBJ2-7; D is unresolved. This sequence originates from a female donor in good health, serving as a control in a pregnancy study. Some clones in this sample may be carry-over from other donors' samples. In DNA, the CDR3 is TGTGCCAGCAAGGCAGGTTATGGGTACGAGCAGTACTTC. The encoded protein is CASKAGYGYEQYF.